This entry lists 25 T cell receptor beta chains sequenced from one sample in a study of T-cell memory formation after mild COVID-19. TCRdb reprocessed the 5' RACE reads via MiXCR and lists one record per CDR3 protein. The sample contains around 530,000 distinct CDR3 sequences, less than 25% of which appear only once. The sample was PBMCs or a T cell subset sorted from them (not recorded which). These receptors all come from an adult woman who had mild COVID-19 (a few samples of this study predate the infection). Cell type and time point are not known.

This clonotype is a singleton in its sample. The V gene is TRBV6-4, the J gene TRBJ2-2, with 7 bases aligning to TRBD1. This CDR3 spans 13 amino acids. J lost 4 bases, V lost 4 bases, and 0 bases had no gene match. Germline values: CDR1 MRHNA, CDR2 SNTAGT. The CDR3, as DNA: TGTGCCAGCAGTGGGACAGGCACCGGGGAGCTGTTTTTT. The encoded protein is CASSGTGTGELFF.

This clonotype turned up a few times. The chain joins TRBV6-1 to TRBJ2-2, with 13 bases identical to TRBD2. Trimming took 6 bases from V and 5 from J; bases not matched to a gene: 6. The length of the CDR3 is 16 residues. Germline V CDR1 and CDR2: MNHNS, SASEGT. CDR3 region: CASSLGLAGFTGELFF. CDR3 DNA: TGTGCCAGCAGCTTGGGACTAGCGGGATTTACCGGGGAGCTGTTTTTT.

J is TRBJ1-2 and V is TRBV20-1; 7 bases align to TRBD1. The CDR3 consists of 12 residues. Unmatched junction bases numbered 8, after V lost 5 bases and J lost 8 bases. Looked up from germline, CDR1 is DFQATT and CDR2 is SNEGSKA (reference sequence). Here the CDR3 DNA reads TGCAGTGCTTCCAGACAGGGCGAAGGCTACACCTTC. Translating gives CSASRQGEGYTF.

This clonotype has just a few counts. J is TRBJ1-5 and V is TRBV18; D uncertain. The V gene lost 1 base and the J gene lost 1 base, with 5 bases spanning the gap. The germline gives CDR1 KGHSH, CDR2 LQKENI. This CDR3 has 14 residues. The CDR3 region has the DNA TGTGCCAGCTCACCACTCGACAGCAATCAGCCCCAGCATTTT. This encodes CASSPLDSNQPQHF. Full variable domain (missing parts from reference TRBV18 and TRBJ1-5): NAGVMQNPRHLVRRRGQEARLRCSPMKGHSHVYWYRQLPEEGLKFMVYLQKENIIDESGMPKERFSAEFPKEGPSILRIQQVVRGDSAAYFCASSPLDSNQPQHFGDGTRLSIL.

The sample holds a few counts of this clonotype. The chain links TRBV7-9 to TRBJ2-4; the D gene could be TRBD1 or TRBD2 (5 bases each). CDR1 and CDR2 (germline): SEHNR, FQNEAQ (reference sequence). The germline V and J ends were trimmed by 6 bases and 7 bases, with 22 bases remaining between them. The CDR3 has 16 amino acids. CDR3 residues: CASSSPLGTVRNIQYF. The CDR3 coding sequence is TGTGCCAGCAGTTCTCCCCTCGGGACGGTGAGGAACATTCAGTACTTC.

This clonotype was found a few times. The chain uses TRBV7-7 and TRBJ2-2; D gene uncertain. Trimming cost V 5 bases and J 4 bases, with 8 bases left between them. This CDR3 is 13 amino acids long. Germline values: CDR1 SSHAT, CDR2 FNYEAQ (reference sequence). CDR3 in DNA: TGTGCCAGCAGCCCACAACCCACCGGGGAGCTGTTTTTT. This sequence encodes CASSPQPTGELFF.

The rearrangement joins TRBV6-5 to TRBJ1-2; D ambiguous. V was clipped by 6 bases and J by 5 bases, with 13 bases between them. CDR3 length: 13 residues. The V gene's germline CDR1 is MNHEY and CDR2 SVGAGI. CDR3 in amino acids: CASSSVGWYGYTF. As DNA, the CDR3 is TGTGCCAGCAGCTCCGTAGGGTGGTATGGCTACACCTTC.

The rearrangement uses TRBV7-9 and TRBJ2-3, with 9 nucleotides matching TRBD2. This CDR3 comprises 17 residues. J gave up 1 base and V 3 bases, and 8 bases lay outside the gene matches. In germline, CDR1 is SEHNR, CDR2 FQNEAQ (reference sequence). The DNA of the CDR3 is TGTGCCAGCAGCTTCACAAAGGGACTAGCCGGCACAGATACGCAGTATTTT. Amino acids: CASSFTKGLAGTDTQYF.

This sequence joins TRBV20-1 and TRBJ2-1; D remains unclear. Germline CDR1 and CDR2: DFQATT and SNEGSKA (reference sequence). The CDR3 consists of 13 residues. V lost 4 bases and J lost 8, with 15 bases in between. The CDR3: CSAIGPGFYEQFF. The CDR3 bases are TGCAGTGCTATTGGACCAGGTTTCTATGAGCAGTTCTTC.

J is TRBJ2-7 and V is TRBV12-3 or TRBV12-4; no definite D call. The length of the CDR3 is 15 residues. The V gene lost 5 bases and the J gene lost 2 bases, with 16 bases spanning the gap. The CDR3 nucleotides are TGTGCCAGCAGTCGGCTAGTCCCCGACCCCTACGAGCAGTACTTC. It codes for CASSRLVPDPYEQYF.

J is TRBJ2-7 and V is TRBV15, with D maybe TRBD1 (5 bases). CDR3 size: 11 residues. Between the trimmed V and J ends, which lost 4 bases and 7 bases, there was a span of 8 bases. Germline CDR1 reads LNHNV; CDR2 reads YYDKDF (reference sequence). The chain's CDR3 is CATSNYREQYF. In nucleotides, the CDR3 is TGTGCCACCAGCAACTACAGGGAGCAGTACTTC.

The rearrangement uses TRBV24-1 and TRBJ2-3; TRBD1 aligns across 10 bases. Germline-derived CDR1 and CDR2 are KGHDR and SFDVKD. V gave up 5 bases and J gave up 5 bases; unmatched junction bases: 3. This CDR3 region has 14 residues. The CDR3 region has the DNA TGTGCCACCAGTGTAAGGACAGGGGGAGATACGCAGTATTTT. Translating it yields CATSVRTGGDTQYF.

V usage is TRBV6-5 and J usage is TRBJ1-2; no firm D call. CDR3 length: 15 amino acids. From germline, CDR1 is MNHEY and CDR2 SVGAGI. Deletions cut 7 bases from V and 2 bases from J, with 17 bases between. The CDR3 loop reads CASMYKRRENYGYTF. CDR3 coding DNA: TGTGCCAGCATGTATAAGCGGAGGGAGAACTATGGCTACACCTTC.

The chain has TRBV6-6 and TRBJ2-2, with D perhaps matching TRBD2 (5 bases). V was trimmed by 2 bases and J by 4 bases, leaving 17 bases between them. Per germline, CDR1 MNHNY and CDR2 SVGAGI (reference sequence). The CDR3 covers 17 residues. The CDR3 DNA follows: TGTGCCAGCAGTTACCCGACCCCGGGGAGCCCCACCGGGGAGCTGTTTTTT. Translating gives CASSYPTPGSPTGELFF.

The V gene is TRBV6-1, the J gene TRBJ2-5, with D possibly TRBD1 on 5 matching bases. In germline, CDR1 is MNHNS, CDR2 SASEGT. The CDR3 runs 16 residues. V was pared by 3 bases and J by 2 bases, with 16 bases between. The CDR3 here is CASSDRNRKLQETQYF. As DNA, the CDR3 is TGTGCCAGCAGTGATAGAAACAGGAAACTACAAGAGACCCAGTACTTC.

The rearrangement joins TRBV18 to TRBJ2-5; 8 positions match TRBD1. There are 13 residues in the CDR3. Per the germline V gene, CDR1 is KGHSH and CDR2 is LQKENI. J was trimmed by 5 bases and V by 6 bases; bases with no gene match: 5. The CDR3 sequence: CASSRDRSETQYF. In DNA, the CDR3 is TGTGCCAGCTCTCGGGACAGGTCGGAGACCCAGTACTTC.

This clonotype occurred many times. J is TRBJ2-5 and V is TRBV12-3 or TRBV12-4, with 7 bases identical to TRBD1. J was trimmed by 1 base and V by 10 bases; bases with no gene match: 12. This CDR3 has 15 amino acids. For the CDR3, the DNA is TGTGCCACCGCATGGACAGGCTCGCCCCAAGAGACCCAGTACTTC. It translates to CATAWTGSPQETQYF.

This clonotype was found a few times. This rearrangement joins TRBV3-1 to TRBJ2-2; possibly TRBD1 for D (5 bases). Per the germline V gene, CDR1 is LGHDT and CDR2 is YNNKEL (reference sequence). The CDR3 has 14 amino acids. V was shortened by 1 base and J by 7 bases, with 10 bases between the two germline ends. CDR3 sequence: CASSQGQGHGELFF. Written as DNA, the CDR3 is TGTGCCAGCAGCCAAGGGCAGGGCCACGGGGAGCTGTTTTTT.

The chain couples TRBV11-3 to TRBJ1-1; possible D gene TRBD1, 6 bases. CDR1 SGHNT and CDR2 YENEEA come from the germline V gene. This CDR3 has 13 residues. V gave up 2 bases and J gave up 6 bases, with 10 bases separating them. CDR3 amino acids: CASSLQGLAEAFF. As DNA, the CDR3 is TGTGCCAGCAGCTTACAGGGGTTGGCTGAAGCTTTCTTT.

This clonotype appeared a few times. The J gene is TRBJ2-7, the V gene TRBV6-5, with D possibly matching TRBD1 (5 bases). Germline assignment: CDR1 MNHEY and CDR2 SVGAGI. The CDR3 consists of 14 residues. V was shortened by 5 bases and J by 3 bases, with 14 bases between the two germline ends. The CDR3 region is CASSPVGQFYEQYF. In DNA, the CDR3 is TGTGCCAGCAGTCCCGTGGGGCAGTTCTACGAGCAGTACTTC.

This clonotype was seen a few times. The rearrangement joins TRBV20-1 to TRBJ2-1; 9 bases map to TRBD1. Germline CDR1 is DFQATT and CDR2 is SNEGSKA (reference sequence). With 2 bases clipped from V and 8 bases from J, the junction kept 13 bases outside the gene matches. This CDR3 is 16 amino acids long. The DNA for the CDR3 is TGCAGTGCTAGACCCACTCCGGGCGGGACAGGGTATGAGCAGTTCTTC. It yields the protein CSARPTPGGTGYEQFF.

This clonotype was picked up a small number of times. The V and J genes are TRBV6-2 or TRBV6-3 and TRBJ1-2; D unclear. The CDR3 length is 16 residues. The germline V and J ends were trimmed by 5 bases and 3 bases, with 19 bases remaining between them. Germline CDR1 MNHEY, CDR2 SVGEGT. Here the CDR3 reads CASSDLGLFGDYGYTF. In nucleotides, the CDR3 is TGTGCCAGCAGTGATCTAGGGTTGTTCGGTGACTATGGCTACACCTTC.

This clonotype was found many times. The gene calls are TRBV5-1 and TRBJ2-2; TRBD2 agrees at 11 bases. The CDR3 length is 15 residues. V was clipped by 5 bases and J by 6 bases; unmatched bases: 6. CDR1 SGHRS and CDR2 YFSETQ come from the germline V gene. CDR3 sequence reads: CASRSTSGSPGELFF. The CDR3 coding sequence is TGCGCCAGCAGGTCTACTAGCGGGAGCCCCGGGGAGCTGTTTTTT.

The V and J genes are TRBV20-1 and TRBJ2-3, with a tentative D call TRBD2 (5 bases). CDR1 DFQATT and CDR2 SNEGSKA come from the germline V gene (reference sequence). The CDR3 totals 16 residues. Between the trimmed V and J ends, which lost 1 base and 6 bases, there was a span of 20 bases. CDR3 nucleotides: TGCAGTGCTAGAGGGAGGTACGGCTTACCCCTCGATACGCAGTATTTT. Residues: CSARGRYGLPLDTQYF.

V usage is TRBV27 and J usage is TRBJ2-1, with D maybe TRBD1 (6 bases). Germline assignment: CDR1 MNHEY and CDR2 SMNVEV (reference sequence). Trimming took off 5 bases at V and 7 bases at J, with 18 bases between the two ends. The CDR3 loop spans 15 amino acids. The CDR3, as DNA: TGTGCCAGCAGTATTGGGACAAGGGCTTGGAATGAGCAGTTCTTC. This codes for CASSIGTRAWNEQFF.